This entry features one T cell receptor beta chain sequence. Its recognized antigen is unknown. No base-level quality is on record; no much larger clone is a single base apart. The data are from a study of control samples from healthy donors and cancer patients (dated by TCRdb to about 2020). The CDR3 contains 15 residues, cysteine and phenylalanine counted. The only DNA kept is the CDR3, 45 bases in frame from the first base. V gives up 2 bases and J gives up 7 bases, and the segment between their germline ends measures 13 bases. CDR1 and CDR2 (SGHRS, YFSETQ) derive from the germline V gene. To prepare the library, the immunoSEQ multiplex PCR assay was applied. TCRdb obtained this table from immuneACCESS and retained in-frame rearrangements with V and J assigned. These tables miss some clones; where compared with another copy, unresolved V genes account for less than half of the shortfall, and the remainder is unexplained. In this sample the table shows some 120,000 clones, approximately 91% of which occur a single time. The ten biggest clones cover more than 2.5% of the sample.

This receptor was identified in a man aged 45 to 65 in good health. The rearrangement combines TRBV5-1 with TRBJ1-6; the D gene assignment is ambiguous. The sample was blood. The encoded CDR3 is CASSLVTEPNSPLHF. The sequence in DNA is TGCGCCAGCAGCTTAGTAACCGAGCCAAATTCACCCCTCCACTTT.